This TCR beta chain came from a study of T-cell memory formation after mild COVID-19. Findings of the study overall: In pre-infection memory, a portion of responding clones appeared, which suggested that cross-reactive memory joined. In second-wave clones peaking day 37, SARS-CoV-2 specificity remained unconfirmed.

Trimming stripped 3 bases from V and 3 bases from J, with 9 bases between. This CDR3 has 13 amino acids. Looked up from germline, CDR1 is SQVTM and CDR2 is ANQGSEA. A remark on this clonotype: Its matching antigen is unknown.

TCRdb called the 5' RACE reads again in MiXCR, with one record for every CDR3 protein. The sample contains roughly 350,000 distinct CDR3 sequences, 28% of which appear only once. The specimen was PBMCs or a T cell subset sorted from them (not recorded which). The clonotype was recovered from an adult woman who had mild COVID-19 (a few samples of this study predate the infection). Cell type and time point are not known. This rearrangement joins TRBV29-1 to TRBJ1-3; D unclear. CDR3 loop: CSVEWLIGNTIYF. As DNA, the CDR3 is TGCAGCGTTGAGTGGCTTATTGGAAACACCATATATTTT.